Presented here are 22 T cell receptor beta chains from one specimen sequenced in a study of T cell repertoires in aging, cancer and after chemotherapy. Peripheral blood genomic DNA, not sorted cells or RNA, was the template. A mixed TRB-A/B primer pool amplified rearranged TRB by multiplex touch-down PCR. One entry per CDR3 protein results from TCRdb running MiXCR on the multiplex PCR reads. Of almost 8,500 distinct CDR3 sequences listed, under 35% were seen once; the top ten hold approximately 3.9%. What was sequenced was blood. These receptors came from a human donor in good health.

The rearrangement uses TRBV15 and TRBJ2-5; perhaps D is TRBD1 or TRBD2 (5 bases each). CDR1 and CDR2 (germline): LNHNV, YYDKDF (reference sequence). Trimming took off 0 bases at V and 5 bases at J, with 13 bases between the two ends. This CDR3 spans 15 amino acids. In nucleotides, the CDR3 is TGTGCCACCAGCAGAGACCAGGCAGGGACCGAGACCCAGTACTTC. It specifies CATSRDQAGTETQYF.

This clonotype is a singleton in its sample. The genes are TRBV20-1 and TRBJ1-5, with TRBD1 identical over 7 bases. This CDR3 is built from 15 residues. Germline V gene sequence: CDR1 DFQATT, CDR2 SNEGSKA (reference sequence). V shed 5 bases, J shed 0 bases, and the junction held 7 bases outside the gene matches. This CDR3 reads CSASDRFYSNQPQHF. The CDR3 nucleotides read TGCAGTGCTTCGGACAGGTTTTATAGCAATCAGCCCCAGCATTTT.

Only a few counts were recorded for this clonotype. The rearrangement joins TRBV12-3 or TRBV12-4 to TRBJ2-1, with D tentatively TRBD1 or TRBD2 (6 bases each). This CDR3 is built from 16 residues. V was cut by 5 bases and J by 0 bases, with 14 bases left in between. CDR3 sequence (DNA): TGTGCCAGCAGTGCCAGGGGAGGAAGCTCCTACAATGAGCAGTTCTTC. Translated: CASSARGGSSYNEQFF.

The chain joins TRBV12-3 or TRBV12-4 to TRBJ1-1, with no clear D. V lost 11 bases and J 0 bases, leaving 13 bases between the germline ends. The CDR3 is 13 residues long. The CDR3 reads CAVRAIMNTEAFF. The CDR3 bases are TGTGCCGTAAGGGCGATCATGAACACTGAAGCTTTCTTT.

By sample fraction, this clonotype is medium-sized (0.01 to 0.1%). The rearrangement links TRBV29-1 to TRBJ2-5, with D possibly being TRBD1 or TRBD2 (5 bases each). The germline gives CDR1 SQVTM, CDR2 ANQGSEA. This CDR3 contains 12 residues. V shed 3 bases and J shed 7 bases, with 12 bases lying between them. The CDR3 DNA reads TGCAGCGTTGAGGGACGGTTAAGGACCCAGTACTTC. This sequence encodes CSVEGRLRTQYF.

The rearrangement joins TRBV4-3 to TRBJ2-1, with D unclear. CDR1 and CDR2 (germline): LGHNA, YSLEER. The length of the CDR3 is 13 residues. Trimming pared 0 bases from V and 6 bases from J, leaving 6 bases between. The CDR3 sequence: CASSQEHFNEQFF. CDR3 nucleotides: TGCGCCAGCAGCCAAGAGCACTTCAATGAGCAGTTCTTC.

The table lists this clonotype with a few counts. This rearrangement joins TRBV5-4 to TRBJ2-7, with TRBD1 as a possible D gene (5 bases). The ends were cut back, 0 bases at V and 5 bases at J, with 12 bases in the middle. The CDR3 covers 14 residues. Looked up from germline, CDR1 is SGHNT and CDR2 is YYREEE (reference sequence). The CDR3 sequence is CASSLDRRTNEQYF. The CDR3 DNA reads as TGTGCCAGCAGCTTGGACAGGCGTACGAACGAGCAGTACTTC.

The rearrangement joins TRBV6-1 to TRBJ1-3; possibly TRBD1 for D (6 bases). The CDR3 runs 14 residues. CDR1 is MNHNS, CDR2 SASEGT, per germline. Trimming shortened V by 7 bases and J by 4 bases, and 14 bases separated the two germline ends. The CDR3 spells CASNAGVEGNTIYF. The CDR3 coding sequence is TGTGCCAGCAACGCAGGGGTAGAAGGAAACACCATATATTTT.

The chain employs TRBV6-5 and TRBJ2-2, with 7 bases aligning to TRBD2. The germline V gene encodes CDR1 MNHEY and CDR2 SVGAGI. J gave up 7 bases and V 7 bases, and 6 bases lay outside the gene matches. The CDR3 loop spans 13 amino acids. In DNA, the CDR3 is TGTGCCAGCAATGGGAGGGTCGGCGGGGAGCTGTTTTTT. Translated, it gives CASNGRVGGELFF.

V gene TRBV6-2 or TRBV6-3 combines with J gene TRBJ2-3; 14 positions match TRBD2. The J segment lost 4 bases and the V segment lost 8 bases, leaving 5 bases of the junction unmatched. This CDR3 spans 15 amino acids. In germline, CDR1 is MNHEY, CDR2 SVGEGT. The CDR3: CASVLGLAGADTQYF. In nucleotides, the CDR3 is TGTGCCAGCGTCCTGGGACTAGCGGGAGCAGATACGCAGTATTTT.

The J gene is TRBJ2-7, the V gene TRBV18; 7 positions match TRBD1. V gave up 4 bases and J gave up 0 bases; unmatched junction bases: 6. Germline CDR1 reads KGHSH; CDR2 reads LQKENI. The length of the CDR3 is 15 residues. The CDR3 sequence: CASSRTGASSYEQYF. CDR3 nucleotides: TGTGCCAGCTCACGAACAGGGGCTAGCTCCTACGAGCAGTACTTC.

This clonotype was detected only a few times. The rearrangement joins TRBV6-2 or TRBV6-3 to TRBJ2-1, with TRBD2 matching 9 bases. Germline assignment: CDR1 MNHEY and CDR2 SVGEGT. The CDR3 covers 15 residues. V shed 4 bases and J 4 bases; nucleotides not matched to a gene: 5. The CDR3 region is CASSFRLAEYNEQFF. The CDR3 DNA reads TGTGCCAGCAGTTTCCGACTAGCGGAATACAATGAGCAGTTCTTC.

Note on this clonotype: A read error may produce the germline difference seen at one junction end. V gene TRBV6-2 or TRBV6-3 combines with J gene TRBJ1-2; D is ambiguous. This CDR3 comprises 14 residues. The V gene's germline CDR1 is MNHEY and CDR2 SVGEGT. Here the CDR3 reads CAISDMGTNYGYTF. DNA of the CDR3: TGTGCCATCAGTGACATGGGAACAAACTATGGCTACACCTTC.

V and J are TRBV4-2 and TRBJ2-1, with 10 bases identical to TRBD2. This CDR3 contains 20 residues. V lost 4 bases, J lost 8 bases, and 23 bases stayed unmatched. The V gene's germline CDR1 is LGHNA and CDR2 YNFKEQ. The CDR3 loop reads CASSRGEPQAGGTLGDEQFF. CDR3 DNA sequence: TGTGCCAGCAGCCGTGGGGAGCCCCAAGCGGGGGGGACCCTTGGGGATGAGCAGTTCTTC.

A few counts support this clonotype. The J gene is TRBJ2-7, the V gene TRBV5-4; TRBD1 matches at 8 bases. CDR1 SGHNT and CDR2 YYREEE come from the germline V gene (reference sequence). V lost 2 bases to trimming and J lost 2 bases; unmatched junction nucleotides: 3. CDR3 size: 14 residues. CDR3 loop: CASSFPTGAYEQYF. The CDR3 coding sequence is TGTGCCAGCAGCTTTCCGACAGGGGCCTACGAGCAGTACTTC. The complete variable domain, with remaining parts taken from reference TRBV5-4 and TRBJ2-7, reads ETGVTQSPTHLIKTRGQQVTLRCSSQSGHNTVSWYQQALGQGPQFIFQYYREEENGRGNFPPRFSGLQFPNYSSELNVNALELDDSALYLCASSFPTGAYEQYFGPGTRLTVT.

Only a few counts were recorded for this clonotype. The chain's CDR3 is CASSSSGGGTDTQYF. DNA for the CDR3: TGTGCCAGCAGTTCCTCGGGCGGGGGCACAGATACGCAGTATTTT. The V and J genes are TRBV12-3 or TRBV12-4 and TRBJ2-3; D may be TRBD2 (6 bases). Deletions cut 4 bases from V and 1 base from J, with 12 bases between. The CDR3 runs 15 residues.

V and J are TRBV6-2 or TRBV6-3 and TRBJ1-1; D ambiguous. V lost 4 bases and J lost 4, with 10 bases in between. The CDR3 runs 13 residues. CDR1 MNHEY and CDR2 SVGEGT come from the germline V gene. CDR3 DNA: TGTGCCAGCAGTTCGGAGGAGGGCACTGAAGCTTTCTTT. This gives the protein CASSSEEGTEAFF.

This rearrangement joins TRBV28 to TRBJ1-3; TRBD1 matches 7 bases. The CDR3 totals 14 residues. Germline values: CDR1 MDHEN, CDR2 SYDVKM. V dropped 8 bases and J dropped 4; count of bases not matched to a gene: 8. The CDR3 spells CASGVGQEGNTIYF. CDR3 DNA: TGTGCCAGCGGCGTAGGACAGGAGGGAAACACCATATATTTT.

In this sample, this clonotype turned up a few times. This chain connects TRBV5-6 to TRBJ2-7; D may be TRBD1 (6 bases). Germline-derived CDR1 and CDR2 are SGHDT and YYEEEE. The CDR3 spans 15 residues. Deletions cut 2 bases from V and 0 bases from J, with 12 bases between. CDR3 residues: CASSFRQVSSYEQYF. The DNA for the CDR3 is TGTGCCAGCAGCTTCCGACAGGTGAGCTCCTACGAGCAGTACTTC.

This clonotype turned up a few times. The chain carries TRBV15 and TRBJ1-4; D unresolved. Germline V lookup: CDR1 LNHNV, CDR2 YYDKDF (reference sequence). Trimming removed 0 bases from V and 10 bases from J, with 24 bases in between. This CDR3 region has 18 residues. CDR3 region: CATSRDINEVLKTGKLFF. In nucleotides, the CDR3 is TGTGCCACCAGCAGAGATATTAACGAGGTCCTAAAAACGGGAAAACTGTTTTTT.

This chain connects TRBV18 to TRBJ1-2; D unclear. V gave up 0 bases and J gave up 1 base, with 12 bases separating them. The CDR3 spans 16 residues. Germline V gene sequence: CDR1 KGHSH, CDR2 LQKENI. CDR3 DNA sequence: TGTGCCAGCTCACCACCGAGGCCCAGGTTTAACTATGGCTACACCTTC. This gives the protein CASSPPRPRFNYGYTF.

This sequence joins TRBV5-6 and TRBJ2-7; D gene ambiguous. With 0 bases removed from V and 3 bases from J, the gap between germline ends came to 7 bases. The CDR3 loop spans 13 amino acids. The germline V gene encodes CDR1 SGHDT and CDR2 YYEEEE. In DNA, the CDR3 is TGTGCCAGCAGCTTGGTGATGGGCTACGAGCAGTACTTC. Its protein product is CASSLVMGYEQYF. Full variable domain (rest looked up from reference TRBV5-6 and TRBJ2-7): DAGVTQSPTHLIKTRGQQVTLRCSPKSGHDTVSWYQQALGQGPQFIFQYYEEEERQRGNFPDRFSGHQFPNYSSELNVNALLLGDSALYLCASSLVMGYEQYFGPGTRLTVT.